The text below deals with one TCR beta chain. Its antigen is not identified. This sample was included in a study of shared clonotypes between healthy human individuals. Study-wide results and limits: Clonotype sharing across four donors was observed for 5% to 6.5% of naive CD4 clonotypes.

Genomic DNA from each subset was divided evenly over several immunoSEQ plates. The method was immunoSEQ multiplex PCR; TCRdb's version includes in-frame clones alone and lacks a portion of them. The sample yields some 2,100,000 clones, around 95% seen once. Donors included only healthy HIV-negative adults lacking recent acute infections or vaccinations. From germline, CDR1 is GTSNPN and CDR2 SVGIG (reference sequence). The CDR3 is 17 residues long. Trimming pared 0 bases from V and 3 bases from J, leaving 18 bases between. Specimen: naive CD4+ T cells sorted from blood. The subset is: CD45RA+ positively selected. The chain recombines TRBV30 with TRBJ1-5; tentatively, D is TRBD1 (6 bases). The clonotype comes from a man aged 18 to 35 in good health. DNA of the CDR3: TGTGCCTGGAGTGTAGCGGGGGGCCCGGGGGCCAATCAGCCCCAGCATTTT. This sequence encodes CAWSVAGGPGANQPQHF. Supplemented by reference TRBV30 and TRBJ1-5, the full variable domain reads SQTIHQWPATLVQPVGSPLSLECTVEGTSNPNLYWYRQAAGRGLQLLFYSVGIGQISSEVPQNLSASRPQDRQFILSSKKLLLSDSGFYLCAWSVAGGPGANQPQHFGDGTRLSIL.